This T cell receptor beta chain was found in a study of T-cell reconstitution after alpha-beta-depleted transplantation in children. As it was prepared, the TCRbeta library received unique molecular identifiers. From the PCR reads, TCRdb called clonotypes with MiXCR, one entry per CDR3 protein. The sample gives some 530,000 distinct CDR3 sequences, about 12% of which show up once; about 6% is in the top ten. CDR1 is SEHNR and CDR2 is FQNEAQ in the germline V gene (reference sequence). The V end lost 4 bases, the J end lost 4 bases, and 16 bases lay between the germline ends. This CDR3 has 15 residues.

This TCR derives from a human donor who donated a stem cell graft to a child with combined immunodeficiency. The source material was PBMCs from the stem cell graft donor, sampled from the stem cell graft. The chain carries TRBV7-9 and TRBJ2-5, with a possible D match to TRBD1 (7 bases). The CDR3 region has the DNA TGTGCCAGCAGCTACGCAGGGGGGAGTGGAGAGACCCAGTACTTC. Translating gives CASSYAGGSGETQYF. The full variable domain, rest sourced from reference TRBV7-9 and TRBJ2-5, is DTGVSQNPRHKITKRGQNVTFRCDPISEHNRLYWYRQTLGQGPEFLTYFQNEAQLEKSRLLSDRFSAERPKGSFSTLEIQRTEQGDSAMYLCASSYAGGSGETQYFGPGTRLLVL.